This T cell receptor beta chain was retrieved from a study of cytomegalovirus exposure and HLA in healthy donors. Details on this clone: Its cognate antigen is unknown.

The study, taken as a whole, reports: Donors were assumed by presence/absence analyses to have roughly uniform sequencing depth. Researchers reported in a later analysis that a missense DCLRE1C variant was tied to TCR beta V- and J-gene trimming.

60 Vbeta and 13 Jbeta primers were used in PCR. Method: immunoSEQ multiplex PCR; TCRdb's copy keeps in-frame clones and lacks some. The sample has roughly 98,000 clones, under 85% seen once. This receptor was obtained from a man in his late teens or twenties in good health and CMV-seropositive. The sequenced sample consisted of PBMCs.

The CDR3 loop is CASSLGQRETQYF. In DNA form, the CDR3 reads TGTGCCAGCAGCTTGGGACAGAGGGAGACCCAGTACTTC. The J gene is TRBJ2-5, the V gene TRBV13, with 7 positions matching TRBD1. The CDR3 length is 13 residues. With V trimmed by 3 bases and J by 5 bases, 3 bases remained unmatched. Germline V gene sequence: CDR1 PRHDT, CDR2 FYEKMQ (reference sequence).